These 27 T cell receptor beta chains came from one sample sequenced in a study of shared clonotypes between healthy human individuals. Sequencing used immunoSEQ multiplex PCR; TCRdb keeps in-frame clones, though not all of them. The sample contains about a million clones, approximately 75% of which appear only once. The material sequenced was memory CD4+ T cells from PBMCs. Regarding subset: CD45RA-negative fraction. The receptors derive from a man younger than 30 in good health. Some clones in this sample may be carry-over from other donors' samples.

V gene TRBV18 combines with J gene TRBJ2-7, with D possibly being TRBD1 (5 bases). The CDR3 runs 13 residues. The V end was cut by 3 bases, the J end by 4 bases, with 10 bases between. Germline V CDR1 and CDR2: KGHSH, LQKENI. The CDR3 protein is CASSPDRYYEQYF. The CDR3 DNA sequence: TGTGCCAGCTCACCCGACAGATATTACGAGCAGTACTTC.

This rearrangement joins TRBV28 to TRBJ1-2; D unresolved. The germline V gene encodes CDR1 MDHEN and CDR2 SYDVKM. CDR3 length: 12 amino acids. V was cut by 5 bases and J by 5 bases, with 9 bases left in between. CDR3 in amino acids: CASSEDQYGYTF. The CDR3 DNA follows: TGTGCCAGCAGTGAGGACCAGTATGGCTACACCTTC.

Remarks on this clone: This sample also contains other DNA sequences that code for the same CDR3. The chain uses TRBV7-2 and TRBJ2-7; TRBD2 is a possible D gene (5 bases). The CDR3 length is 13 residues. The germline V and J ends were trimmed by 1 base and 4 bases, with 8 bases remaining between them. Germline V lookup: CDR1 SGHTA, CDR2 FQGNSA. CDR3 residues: CASSLVGGYEQYF. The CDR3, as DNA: TGTGCCAGCAGCTTAGTGGGCGGGTACGAGCAGTACTTC.

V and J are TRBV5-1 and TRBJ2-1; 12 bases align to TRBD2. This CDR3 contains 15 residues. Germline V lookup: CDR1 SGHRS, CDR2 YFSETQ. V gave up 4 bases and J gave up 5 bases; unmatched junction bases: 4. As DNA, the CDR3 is TGCGCCAGCAGCAACCGGACTAGCGGGAACAATGAGCAGTTCTTC. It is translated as CASSNRTSGNNEQFF. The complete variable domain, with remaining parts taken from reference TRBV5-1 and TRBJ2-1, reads KAGVTQTPRYLIKTRGQQVTLSCSPISGHRSVSWYQQTPGQGLQFLFEYFSETQRNKGNFPGRFSGRQFSNSRSEMNVSTLELGDSALYLCASSNRTSGNNEQFFGPGTRLTVL.

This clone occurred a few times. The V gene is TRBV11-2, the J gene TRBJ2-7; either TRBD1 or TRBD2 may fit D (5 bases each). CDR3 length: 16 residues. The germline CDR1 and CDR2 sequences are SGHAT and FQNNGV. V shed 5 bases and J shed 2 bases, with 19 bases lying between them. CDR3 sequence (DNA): TGTGCCAGCAGCACTTACCGGGACCCGGTCCCCTACGAGCAGTACTTC. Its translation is CASSTYRDPVPYEQYF.

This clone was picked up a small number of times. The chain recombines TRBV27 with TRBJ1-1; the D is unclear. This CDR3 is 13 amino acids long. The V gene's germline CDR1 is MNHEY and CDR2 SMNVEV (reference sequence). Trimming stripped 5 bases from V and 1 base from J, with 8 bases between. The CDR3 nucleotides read TGTGCCAGCAGTCCCCAGAAGAACACTGAAGCTTTCTTT. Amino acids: CASSPQKNTEAFF.

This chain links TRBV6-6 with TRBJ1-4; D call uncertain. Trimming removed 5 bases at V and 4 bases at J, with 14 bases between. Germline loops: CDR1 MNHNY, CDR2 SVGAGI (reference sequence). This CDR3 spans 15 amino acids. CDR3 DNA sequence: TGTGCCAGCAGTGTCCACCGTCTAAATAATGAAAAACTGTTTTTT. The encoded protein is CASSVHRLNNEKLFF.

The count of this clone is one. The CDR3 DNA reads as TGTGCCAGCAGTGAACACCAGGGGGTCGATCAGCCCCAGCATTTT. Amino acid sequence: CASSEHQGVDQPQHF. The rearrangement links TRBV6-1 to TRBJ1-5, with 7 bases matching TRBD1. V trimming: 2 bases; J trimming: 5 bases; junction bases outside the gene matches: 6. This CDR3 contains 15 residues. Germline V gene data show CDR1 as MNHNS and CDR2 as SASEGT.

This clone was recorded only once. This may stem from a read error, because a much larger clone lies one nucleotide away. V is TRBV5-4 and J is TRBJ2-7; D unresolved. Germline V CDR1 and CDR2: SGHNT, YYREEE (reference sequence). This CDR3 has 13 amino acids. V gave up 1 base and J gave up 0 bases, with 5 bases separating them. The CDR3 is CASSLQASYEQYF. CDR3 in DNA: TGTGCCAGCAGCTTGCAGGCCTCCTACGAGCAGTACTTC.

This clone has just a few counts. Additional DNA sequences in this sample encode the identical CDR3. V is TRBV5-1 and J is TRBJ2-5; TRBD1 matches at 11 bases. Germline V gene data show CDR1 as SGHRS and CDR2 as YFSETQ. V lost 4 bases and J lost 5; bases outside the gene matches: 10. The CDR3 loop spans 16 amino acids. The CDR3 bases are TGCGCCAGCAGCCTAACAGGACAGGGGGCGAGGGAGACCCAGTACTTC. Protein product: CASSLTGQGARETQYF.

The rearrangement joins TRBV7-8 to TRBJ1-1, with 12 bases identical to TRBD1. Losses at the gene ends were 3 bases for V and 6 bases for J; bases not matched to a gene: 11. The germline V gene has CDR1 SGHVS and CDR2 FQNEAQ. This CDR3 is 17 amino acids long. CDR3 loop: CASSLWDRGRFIPEAFF. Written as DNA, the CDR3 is TGTGCCAGCAGCTTGTGGGACAGGGGGCGATTTATCCCTGAAGCTTTCTTT. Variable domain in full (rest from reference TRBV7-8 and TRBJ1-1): GAGVSQSPRYKVAKRGQDVALRCDPISGHVSLFWYQQALGQGPEFLTYFQNEAQLDKSGLPSDRFFAERPEGSVSTLKIQRTQQEDSAVYLCASSLWDRGRFIPEAFFGQGTRLTVV.

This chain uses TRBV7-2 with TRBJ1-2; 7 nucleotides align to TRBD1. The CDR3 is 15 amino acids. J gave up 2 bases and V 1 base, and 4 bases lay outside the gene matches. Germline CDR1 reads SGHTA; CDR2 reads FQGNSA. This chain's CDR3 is CASSLGTGANYGYTF. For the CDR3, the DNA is TGTGCCAGCAGCTTAGGTACAGGGGCAAACTATGGCTACACCTTC.

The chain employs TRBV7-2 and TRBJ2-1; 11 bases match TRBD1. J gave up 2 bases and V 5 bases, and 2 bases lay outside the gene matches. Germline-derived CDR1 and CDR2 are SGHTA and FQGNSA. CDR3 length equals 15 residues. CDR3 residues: CASSRDRGTYNEQFF. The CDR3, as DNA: TGTGCCAGCAGCCGGGACAGGGGGACCTACAATGAGCAGTTCTTC.

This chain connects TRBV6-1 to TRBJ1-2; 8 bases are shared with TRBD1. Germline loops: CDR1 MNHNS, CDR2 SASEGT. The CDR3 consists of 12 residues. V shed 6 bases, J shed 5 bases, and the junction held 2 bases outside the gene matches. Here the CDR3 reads CASRDRVYGYTF. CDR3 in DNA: TGTGCCAGCAGGGACAGGGTTTATGGCTACACCTTC.

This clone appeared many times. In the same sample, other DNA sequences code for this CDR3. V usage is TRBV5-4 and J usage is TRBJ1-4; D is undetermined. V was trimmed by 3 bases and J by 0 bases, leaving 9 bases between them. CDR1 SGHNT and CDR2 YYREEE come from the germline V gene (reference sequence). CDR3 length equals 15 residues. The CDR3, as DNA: TGTGCCAGCAGCTCGTTGGGCGCAACTAATGAAAAACTGTTTTTT. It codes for CASSSLGATNEKLFF.

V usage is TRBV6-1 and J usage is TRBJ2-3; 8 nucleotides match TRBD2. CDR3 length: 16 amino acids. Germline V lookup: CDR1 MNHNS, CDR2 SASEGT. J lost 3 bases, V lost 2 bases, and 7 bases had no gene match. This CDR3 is CASSERTGGATDTQYF. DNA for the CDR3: TGTGCCAGCAGTGAAAGGACGGGGGGGGCGACAGATACGCAGTATTTT.

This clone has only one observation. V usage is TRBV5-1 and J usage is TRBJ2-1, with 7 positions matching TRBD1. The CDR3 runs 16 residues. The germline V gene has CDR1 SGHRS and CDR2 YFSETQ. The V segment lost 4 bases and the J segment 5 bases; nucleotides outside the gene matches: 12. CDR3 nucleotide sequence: TGCGCCAGCAGCCCCCCCGTGGGACAGAGTAACAATGAGCAGTTCTTC. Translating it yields CASSPPVGQSNNEQFF.

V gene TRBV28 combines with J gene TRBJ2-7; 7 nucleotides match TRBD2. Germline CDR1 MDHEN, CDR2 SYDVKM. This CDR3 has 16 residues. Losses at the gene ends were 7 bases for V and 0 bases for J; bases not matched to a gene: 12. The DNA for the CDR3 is TGTGCCAGCACCATGGGAGGGGCAGGAAACTCCTACGAGCAGTACTTC. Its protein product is CASTMGGAGNSYEQYF. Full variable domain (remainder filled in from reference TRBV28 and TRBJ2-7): DVKVTQSSRYLVKRTGEKVFLECVQDMDHENMFWYRQDPGLGLRLIYFSYDVKMKEKGDIPEGYSVSREKKERFSLILESASTNQTSMYLCASTMGGAGNSYEQYFGPGTRLTVT.

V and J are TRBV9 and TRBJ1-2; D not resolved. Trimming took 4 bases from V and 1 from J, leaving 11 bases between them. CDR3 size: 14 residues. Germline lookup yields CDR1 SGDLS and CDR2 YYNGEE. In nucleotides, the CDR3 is TGTGCCAGCAGCCCTCAAGGGATTAACTATGGCTACACCTTC. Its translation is CASSPQGINYGYTF. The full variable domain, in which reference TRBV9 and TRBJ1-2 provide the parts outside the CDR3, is DSGVTQTPKHLITATGQRVTLRCSPRSGDLSVYWYQQSLDQGLQFLIQYYNGEERAKGNILERFSAQQFPDLHSELNLSSLELGDSALYFCASSPQGINYGYTFGSGTRLTVV.

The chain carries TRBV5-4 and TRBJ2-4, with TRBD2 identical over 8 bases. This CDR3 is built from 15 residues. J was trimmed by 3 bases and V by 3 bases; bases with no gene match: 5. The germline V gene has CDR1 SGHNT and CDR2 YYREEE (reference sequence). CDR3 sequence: CASSSTSGYKNIQYF. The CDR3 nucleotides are TGTGCCAGCAGCTCAACTAGCGGTTACAAAAACATTCAGTACTTC.

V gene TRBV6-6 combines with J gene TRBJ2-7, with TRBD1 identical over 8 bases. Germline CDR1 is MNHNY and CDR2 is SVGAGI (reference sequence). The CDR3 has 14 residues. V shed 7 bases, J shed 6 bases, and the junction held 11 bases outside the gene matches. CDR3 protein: CASTPYGTGLEQYF. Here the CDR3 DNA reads TGTGCCAGCACACCGTACGGGACAGGCCTCGAGCAGTACTTC.

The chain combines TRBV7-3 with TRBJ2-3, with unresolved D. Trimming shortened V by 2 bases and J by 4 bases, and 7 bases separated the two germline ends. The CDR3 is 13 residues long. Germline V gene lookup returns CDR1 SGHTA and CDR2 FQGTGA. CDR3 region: CASSLERADTQYF. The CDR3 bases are TGTGCCAGCAGCTTAGAACGAGCAGATACGCAGTATTTT. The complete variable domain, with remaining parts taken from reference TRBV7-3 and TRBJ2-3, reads GAGVSQTPSNKVTEKGKYVELRCDPISGHTALYWYRQSLGQGPEFLIYFQGTGAADDSGLPNDRFFAVRPEGSVSTLKIQRTERGDSAVYLCASSLERADTQYFGPGTRLTVL.

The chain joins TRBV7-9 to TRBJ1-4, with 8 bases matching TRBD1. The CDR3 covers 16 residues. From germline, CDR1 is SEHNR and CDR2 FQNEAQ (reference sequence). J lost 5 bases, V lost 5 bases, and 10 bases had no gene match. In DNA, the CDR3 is TGTGCCAGCAGCCACCGCGACAGGGGACCGAATGAAAAACTGTTTTTT. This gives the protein CASSHRDRGPNEKLFF.

DNA of the CDR3: TGTGCCAGCAGCCCCAACGGGGGGGGGAATCAGCCCCAGCATTTT. Its translation: CASSPNGGGNQPQHF. The V call is TRBV9, the J call TRBJ1-5, with D possibly being TRBD1 (5 bases). This CDR3 has 15 residues. Deletions cut 4 bases from V and 4 bases from J, with 15 bases between. Looked up from germline, CDR1 is SGDLS and CDR2 is YYNGEE.

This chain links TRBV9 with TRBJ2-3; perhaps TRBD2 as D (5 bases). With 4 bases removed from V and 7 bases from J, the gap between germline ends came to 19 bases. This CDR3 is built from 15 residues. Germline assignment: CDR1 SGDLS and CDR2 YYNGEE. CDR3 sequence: CASSSLSGPWNTQYF. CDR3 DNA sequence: TGTGCCAGCAGCTCGTTGAGCGGCCCGTGGAATACGCAGTATTTT.

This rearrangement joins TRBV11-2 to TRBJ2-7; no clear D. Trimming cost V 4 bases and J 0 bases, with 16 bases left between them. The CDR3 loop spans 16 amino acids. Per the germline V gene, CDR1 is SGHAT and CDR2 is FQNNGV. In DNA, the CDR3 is TGTGCCAGCAGCTCCCCGACTCAGCTATCCTCCTACGAGCAGTACTTC. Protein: CASSSPTQLSSYEQYF.

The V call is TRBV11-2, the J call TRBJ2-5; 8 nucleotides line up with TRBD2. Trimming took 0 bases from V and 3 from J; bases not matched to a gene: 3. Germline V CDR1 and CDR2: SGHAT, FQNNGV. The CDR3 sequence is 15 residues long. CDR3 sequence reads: CASSLDGTRKETQYF. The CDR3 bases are TGTGCCAGCAGCTTAGACGGGACTAGAAAAGAGACCCAGTACTTC.